This section outlines one T cell receptor (beta chain) sequence together with its context. Its target is not known. This entry comes from a study of somatic mutations in cytotoxic T cells in rheumatoid arthritis. The overall study: Among the T-cell populations stained with V beta antibodies, some were separated by flow sorting at nearly 100% purity, including V beta1+ cells whose TCRB was sequenced. Study-wide results and caveats: Rheumatoid arthritis patients, but not healthy controls, exhibited increasing CD8+ clonality with age. TRBV07 showed slight underrepresentation in rheumatoid arthritis patients, unadjusted for multiple comparisons.

Germline CDR1 reads SGHAT; CDR2 reads FQNNGV. The CDR3 is 15 residues long. V was trimmed by 0 bases and J by 5 bases, leaving 10 bases between them. Data came from immunoSEQ multiplex PCR; TCRdb stores just in-frame clones and leaves some out. The sample yields about 19,000 clones, 65% to 70% seen once. V usage is TRBV11-2 and J usage is TRBJ2-2; D might be TRBD2 (5 bases). Sequencing was carried out using CD8+ T cells sorted from blood. This receptor was obtained from an adult with rheumatoid arthritis. CDR3 sequence (DNA): TGTGCCAGCAGCTTAGATCCGAGGGTTACCGGGGAGCTGTTTTTT. It translates to CASSLDPRVTGELFF.